This T cell receptor (beta chain) originates from a study of T cell repertoires in cytomegalovirus infection (dated by TCRdb to between 2019 and 2020). Some background on the complete study: Peptide stimulations targeted recently identified HLA-C-restricted CMV epitopes, whose presentation resists viral immunomodulation, together with well-studied HLA-B-restricted epitopes. The HLA type of each donor mattered for the analysis, because public TCR beta signatures pointed to carriage of CMV infection along with the matching HLA type.

The sequencing machine was an Illumina HiSeq 1500. TCRdb reanalyzed the raw reads on its own, using fastp at Q25 for trimming and MiXCR for clone calling, and kept in-frame beta chains. A single entry per CDR3 protein holds the most common genes and DNA from its merged rows. This sample gives over 250,000 distinct CDR3 sequences in total; 20% to 25% of them show up just once. In total, the top ten clones hold about 21% of the sample. Turning to this clonotype: The antigen it binds to is not known. Base qualities are not provided; no much larger clone lies one nucleotide away.

What the work shows at the level of the full study, not this receptor alone: In both this cohort and an independent cohort of a few hundred donors, the cumulative frequency of public TCR beta family members distinguished carriers of CMV infection plus the relevant HLA type. In the ex vivo response, HLA-C-restricted CMV-specific TCR beta clonotypes were dominant, and in two of eight donors the single most frequent clonotype came from this HLA-C-restricted group.

The treatment or condition label on this specimen signifies: in vitro stimulation with specific CMV peptide epitopes to enrich CMV-specific T cells. The CDR3 covers 14 residues, taking in both the cysteine and the valine. The read is trimmed to its CDR3 DNA, 42 bases read in frame from base 1. Via the germline V gene, CDR1 is SQVTM and CDR2 ANQGSEA. V trim: 4 bases; J trim: 2 bases; unmatched bases: 7. The rearranged chain carries TRBV29-1 and TRBJ2-7; 8 bases in the junction line up with TRBD1. This clonotype was sampled from a human donor in good health (CMV status not recorded). Some clones in this sample may be carry-over from other donors' samples. The material sequenced was cultured PBMCs, taken from culture after CMV antigen stimulation. CDR3 region: CSVVAGQEPYEQYV. The bases are TGCAGCGTTGTGGCGGGACAGGAGCCCTACGAGCAGTACGTC.